This entry describes one TCR beta chain. Its binding antigen is unknown. No base quality values were provided; no much bigger clone lies one nucleotide off. V has 5 bases trimmed and J has 3 bases trimmed; junction bases matching no gene number 5. From the cysteine through the phenylalanine, the CDR3 covers 14 amino acids. The retained sequence is limited to the CDR3, 42 bases, with the frame set at the first base. Sequences MNHEY (CDR1) and SVGAGI (CDR2) are obtained from the germline V gene. The CDR3 regions of human TCRbeta chains were analyzed by immunosequencing. The paper's processing steps were these. Repertoire TCRs were checked for matches against a reference library of SARS-CoV-2-specific TCRs that had been generated using the MIRA antigen-specificity platform. Breadth meant the fraction of unique TCRs that were SARS-CoV-2-associated, whereas depth meant the fraction of total T cells that were SARS-CoV-2-associated. Using the MIRA data, each spike-specific TCR was mapped to the spike region that the TCR reacts to and placed in a CD4 or CD8 class. Log10-transformed breadth and depth values were compared by one-way ANOVA with Sidak's multiple comparisons tests. TCRdb mirrors the immuneACCESS table, restricted to in-frame sequences. Some clones are absent from its copies; in checked studies, under half trace to an unresolved V gene, and the reason for the others is unknown. For V, J and clone size, that table is used; D and trimming come from the DNA. Recorded for this sample are approximately 100,000 clones; about nine tenths of them occurred a single time. The ten largest clonotypes hold roughly 7% of the sample.

This sample was included in a study of T cell responses to AZD1222 COVID-19 vaccine (dated by TCRdb to about 2021). In terms of the full investigation: AZD1222 recipients given second doses at about 4 weeks or at about 12 weeks were pooled, since spike-specific TCR depth and breadth were not found to differ between the two schedules. A total of approximately 240 trial participants underwent TCR sequencing, of whom 200 to 220 received two doses of AZD1222 and some 25 received two doses of the MenACWY control vaccine. Trial participants were enrolled by age into 18-55, 56-69 and 70-plus year subgroups, with approximately 150, 28 and 58 TCR-sequenced participants respectively. Overall study results and their limits: The vaccine-associated CD4 TCRs covered the entire spike protein, and the dominant responses fell in regions 160-218 and 743-854. In the small 56-69-year group, the increase in depth fell short of significance, most likely because of low power. Spike-specific TCR breadth and depth rose significantly after two AZD1222 doses compared with day 0 and with MenACWY recipients. No day 14 peak-response samples were available, so repertoires were characterized only after the peak T cell response. Reportedly, almost half of the unique spike-specific TCRs recognized epitopes lying outside the regions that are mutated in the B.1.351 and B.1.1.7 variants. Participants were mostly white British, with more females than males. The authors suggested clonal diversity may have been underestimated. Only five to seven AZD1222 recipients were SARS-CoV-2 seropositive at baseline, limiting conclusions about previously exposed vaccinees.

The time point label here, explained by the study, means: baseline before first vaccination. The vaccinee samples were drawn from two UK trials, COV001 and COV002, one of which was a single-blind randomized controlled phase 2/3 trial testing AZD1222 (ChAdOx1 nCoV-19) in healthy adults. Trial participant PBMC samples were collected at day 0 and day 28 after the second dose for TCRbeta chain sequencing. Specimen: peripheral blood, collected on day 0 of AZD1222 vaccination. The source is an adult in good health. Recombination connected TRBV6-5 to TRBJ1-1, with 8 bases aligning to TRBD1. The sequenced DNA: TGTGCCAGCAGTCCCCGCAGGGGGCACACTGAAGCTTTCTTT. Translated, this gives CASSPRRGHTEAFF.